This T cell receptor beta chain was identified in a study of identical twins. Overall study results and limits: Among out-of-frame alpha sequences shared by twins, low generation probability occurred in excess.

This clonotype has at least ten counts. As yet, its antigen is unknown. Addition of a universal primer site occurred through template switching, and cDNA carried unique molecular identifiers. TCRdb fed the 5' RACE reads into MiXCR, producing one record per CDR3 protein. Of hundreds of thousands of distinct CDR3 sequences listed, 7% to 8.5% are singletons. The V end lost 8 bases, the J end lost 1 base, and 8 bases lay between the germline ends. The CDR3 loop spans 12 amino acids. Germline assignment: CDR1 SEHNR and CDR2 FQNEAQ (reference sequence). These records were also assigned to another study, of yellow fever vaccine responses in identical twins.

The material sequenced was CD8+ T cells sorted from blood. The rearrangement uses TRBV7-9 and TRBJ1-1, with D uncertain. The sequence came from a woman aged 18 to 35 in good health. CDR3: CASRAANTEAFF. The DNA of the CDR3 is TGTGCCAGCCGCGCAGCGAACACTGAAGCTTTCTTT.